These 26 T cell receptor beta chains were all obtained from the same sample, sequenced in a study of shared clonotypes between healthy human individuals (TCRdb year 2020). Library construction relied on the immunoSEQ multiplex PCR assay. As stored in TCRdb, this immuneACCESS dataset retains in-frame rearrangements with V and J assigned. A fraction of the clones does not appear; measured against another copy, unresolved V genes explain less than half of the discrepancy, and the remainder lacks a known reason. In all, the sample holds some 1 million clones, and 65% to 75% of those were seen once. The ten largest make up over 1.3% of the sample. Material for sequencing was memory CD4+ T cells sorted from blood. The cell subset or site label corresponds to: CD45RA-negative fraction. All receptors come from a man aged 18-30 years in good health.

The chain links TRBV27 to TRBJ2-7; a weak D match, TRBD2 (5 bases). The length of the CDR3 is 14 residues. The germline V gene has CDR1 MNHEY and CDR2 SMNVEV (reference sequence). V was shortened by 2 bases and J by 4 bases, with 12 bases between the two germline ends. CDR3 sequence: CASSLAGEQYEQYF. The CDR3 DNA reads as TGTGCCAGCAGTTTAGCCGGGGAACAGTACGAGCAGTACTTC.

At least ten counts were recorded for this clone. This chain joins TRBV5-1 and TRBJ2-1; 7 bases agree with TRBD1. This CDR3 contains 16 residues. J was trimmed by 1 base and V by 4 bases; bases with no gene match: 8. Germline V gives CDR1 SGHRS, CDR2 YFSETQ. This CDR3 is CASSLRADRSYNEQFF. CDR3 nucleotides: TGCGCCAGCAGCCTGAGAGCGGACAGGTCCTACAATGAGCAGTTCTTC.

This clone showed up many times. This rearrangement joins TRBV15 to TRBJ2-7; 7 positions match TRBD2. The junction had 5 bases not matched to a gene; V was cut back by 0 bases and J by 0 bases. The CDR3 is made up of 16 amino acids. Germline CDR1 is LNHNV and CDR2 is YYDKDF (reference sequence). The CDR3 nucleotides are TGTGCCACCAGCAGAGAACGTCTAGCGGTCTCCTACGAGCAGTACTTC. Translated, it gives CATSRERLAVSYEQYF.

This chain connects TRBV28 to TRBJ1-2; TRBD1 is a possible D gene (5 bases). Trimming cost V 3 bases and J 3 bases, with 14 bases left between them. There are 15 residues in the CDR3. The germline CDR1 and CDR2 sequences are MDHEN and SYDVKM. The CDR3 DNA reads as TGTGCCAGCAGTTTGACGGCCAGGGAGGACTATGGCTACACCTTC. This gives the protein CASSLTAREDYGYTF.

This sequence joins TRBV5-1 and TRBJ2-1; no clear D gene. With 3 bases removed from V and 5 bases from J, the gap between germline ends came to 15 bases. The CDR3 totals 15 residues. CDR1 is SGHRS, CDR2 YFSETQ, per germline. In nucleotides, the CDR3 is TGCGCCAGCAGCTCGTCACACCCGACGGACAATGAGCAGTTCTTC. This sequence encodes CASSSSHPTDNEQFF.

The chain is built from TRBV5-1 and TRBJ1-1, with D maybe TRBD1 (5 bases). This CDR3 region has 17 residues. V shed 4 bases and J shed 0 bases, with 19 bases lying between them. CDR1 and CDR2 from the germline V gene are SGHRS and YFSETQ. CDR3 sequence: CASSGLRTGRVNTEAFF. For the CDR3, the DNA is TGCGCCAGCAGCGGACTACGGACGGGGCGCGTGAACACTGAAGCTTTCTTT.

This clone appeared a few times. This chain connects TRBV4-2 to TRBJ2-7; 9 bases are shared with TRBD2. The CDR3 contains 15 residues. Germline CDR1 reads LGHNA; CDR2 reads YNFKEQ. V was clipped by 4 bases and J by 0 bases; unmatched bases: 4. The CDR3 region has the DNA TGTGCCAGCAGCCCGACTAGCGGTAACTCCTACGAGCAGTACTTC. Protein sequence: CASSPTSGNSYEQYF.

The chain combines TRBV6-1 with TRBJ2-7; TRBD1 matches at 8 bases. CDR1 and CDR2 from the germline V gene are MNHNS and SASEGT. This CDR3 is built from 14 residues. After removal of 4 bases from V and 2 bases from J, the junction contained 4 bases not matched to a gene. The CDR3 DNA reads as TGTGCCAGCAGTGGGGACAGGAGAACCTACGAGCAGTACTTC. It is translated as CASSGDRRTYEQYF.

The chain recombines TRBV30 with TRBJ1-2; no definite D call. From germline, CDR1 is GTSNPN and CDR2 SVGIG (reference sequence). V was clipped by 4 bases and J by 4 bases, with 16 bases between them. The CDR3 sequence is 14 residues long. CDR3 DNA sequence: TGTGCCTGGACGCCTCACGGGCGTAGCTATGGCTACACCTTC. It yields the protein CAWTPHGRSYGYTF.

The chain couples TRBV7-3 to TRBJ1-2, with a possible D match to TRBD1 (6 bases). CDR1 and CDR2 from the germline V gene are SGHTA and FQGTGA. This CDR3 has 16 amino acids. The V and J ends lost 5 bases and 1 base respectively, with 17 bases between them. The CDR3 is CASSPDRDTRNYGYTF. The CDR3 DNA reads TGTGCCAGCAGCCCTGATCGGGACACACGTAACTATGGCTACACCTTC.

The chain has TRBV15 and TRBJ1-2; D not certain. The V and J ends lost 0 bases and 4 bases respectively, with 6 bases between them. The CDR3 extends over 13 amino acids. Per the germline V gene, CDR1 is LNHNV and CDR2 is YYDKDF (reference sequence). The CDR3 DNA follows: TGTGCCACCAGCAGAGACGGTATCTATGGCTACACCTTC. It encodes CATSRDGIYGYTF.

The chain couples TRBV5-6 to TRBJ2-1; a possible D gene is TRBD2 (6 bases). V was pared by 5 bases and J by 0 bases, with 15 bases between. CDR3 size: 16 residues. Germline-derived CDR1 and CDR2 are SGHDT and YYEEEE. Here the CDR3 DNA reads TGTGCCAGCAGATCGTTATCTAGCGACTCCTACAATGAGCAGTTCTTC. Translating it yields CASRSLSSDSYNEQFF.

The chain links TRBV6-5 to TRBJ1-2; 7 bases are shared with TRBD1. This CDR3 is built from 14 residues. The germline V gene has CDR1 MNHEY and CDR2 SVGAGI. J was trimmed by 7 bases and V by 5 bases; bases with no gene match: 10. The CDR3 loop is CASSRDTGVPGYTF. CDR3 coding DNA: TGTGCCAGCAGTCGAGATACAGGGGTGCCTGGCTACACCTTC.

The chain recombines TRBV6-1 with TRBJ2-1, with 11 bases aligning to TRBD2. Germline loops: CDR1 MNHNS, CDR2 SASEGT. V lost 10 bases to trimming and J lost 0 bases; unmatched junction nucleotides: 2. This CDR3 is 14 amino acids long. The CDR3, as DNA: TGTGCCATTAGCGGGGGGGCCTCCTACAATGAGCAGTTCTTC. Its translation: CAISGGASYNEQFF.

The V and J genes are TRBV5-1 and TRBJ2-3, with TRBD2 identical over 7 bases. The CDR3 has 15 amino acids. V gave up 4 bases and J gave up 1 base; unmatched junction bases: 6. Germline V CDR1 and CDR2: SGHRS, YFSETQ. The CDR3 protein is CASSASSGGTDTQYF. CDR3 sequence (DNA): TGCGCCAGCAGCGCCTCTAGCGGTGGCACAGATACGCAGTATTTT.

This chain joins TRBV10-3 and TRBJ2-2; the D gene is possibly TRBD1 (5 bases). The germline gives CDR1 ENHRY, CDR2 SYGVKD. The CDR3 has 16 amino acids. V was cut by 2 bases and J by 0 bases, with 10 bases left in between. The CDR3: CAISEGADANTGELFF. The CDR3 coding sequence is TGTGCCATCAGTGAGGGGGCAGACGCGAACACCGGGGAGCTGTTTTTT.

In DNA, the CDR3 is TGTGCCAGCAGTTTACGGGTGATGGGGCCCCAGCATTTT. Amino acids: CASSLRVMGPQHF. This chain joins TRBV27 and TRBJ1-5; no clear D gene. The CDR3 extends over 13 amino acids. The germline V gene has CDR1 MNHEY and CDR2 SMNVEV (reference sequence). Trimming pared 2 bases from V and 9 bases from J, leaving 11 bases between.

The chain combines TRBV7-9 with TRBJ2-3; D not certain. The CDR3 is 12 amino acids. Germline loops: CDR1 SEHNR, CDR2 FQNEAQ (reference sequence). Trimming cost V 2 bases and J 5 bases, with 5 bases left between them. The CDR3 coding sequence is TGTGCCAGCAGCTTATTAAGAGATACGCAGTATTTT. Translation: CASSLLRDTQYF.

Regarding this clone: This sequence may be a read error, since a much larger clone differs from it by one base. Here the CDR3 DNA reads TGTGCCAGCAGTCCCGAGTCCTACGAGCAGTACTTC. It yields the protein CASSPESYEQYF. The chain couples TRBV28 to TRBJ2-7; D is unclear. The germline V gene has CDR1 MDHEN and CDR2 SYDVKM. The CDR3 is 12 residues long. V gave up 5 bases and J gave up 1 base, with 6 bases separating them.

This clone was seen repeatedly, ten times or more. V is TRBV27 and J is TRBJ2-5; 9 nucleotides agree with TRBD2. The CDR3 length is 16 residues. Germline lookup yields CDR1 MNHEY and CDR2 SMNVEV (reference sequence). Trimming at V came to 7 bases and at J to 5 bases, leaving 14 bases not matched to a gene. The CDR3 sequence is CASKGVAGEFAETQYF. DNA of the CDR3: TGTGCCAGCAAGGGGGTAGCGGGAGAATTTGCGGAGACCCAGTACTTC.

This chain connects TRBV4-1 to TRBJ2-1, with 8 bases lining up with TRBD2. V trimming: 1 base; J trimming: 1 base; junction bases outside the gene matches: 0. Germline CDR1 MGHRA, CDR2 YSYEKL. This CDR3 has 15 amino acids. DNA of the CDR3: TGCGCCAGCAGCCAAGGACTAGCGTCCTACAATGAGCAGTTCTTC. Translation gives CASSQGLASYNEQFF.

The chain links TRBV4-1 to TRBJ1-5; 11 bases align to TRBD1. Germline V gene lookup returns CDR1 MGHRA and CDR2 YSYEKL. Trimming took 2 bases from V and 0 from J; bases not matched to a gene: 3. The CDR3 is 17 residues long. CDR3 coding DNA: TGCGCCAGCAGCCAACTGGGACAGGGGGATAGCAATCAGCCCCAGCATTTT. It is translated as CASSQLGQGDSNQPQHF.

The chain uses TRBV27 and TRBJ2-7; unclear D gene. Deletions cut 5 bases from V and 0 bases from J, with 11 bases between. The CDR3 loop spans 14 amino acids. CDR1 MNHEY and CDR2 SMNVEV come from the germline V gene (reference sequence). The CDR3 is CASSLGTYSYEQYF. The DNA of the CDR3 is TGTGCCAGCAGTCTCGGAACCTACTCCTACGAGCAGTACTTC.

A remark on this clone: Other DNA sequences in this sample translate to the same CDR3. The V and J genes are TRBV19 and TRBJ2-6; TRBD1 agrees at 8 bases. The CDR3 spans 15 residues. The V and J ends lost 6 bases and 2 bases, in that order; junction bases with no gene match: 3. Per the germline V gene, CDR1 is LNHDA and CDR2 is SQIVND (reference sequence). Here the CDR3 DNA reads TGTGCCAGTAGCGACAGGGGACCTGGGGCCAACGTCCTGACTTTC. Translation gives CASSDRGPGANVLTF.

The chain recombines TRBV5-5 with TRBJ2-5; no clear D gene. V dropped 1 base and J dropped 4 bases, with 11 bases sitting between them. The length of the CDR3 is 14 residues. Per the germline V gene, CDR1 is SGHKS and CDR2 is YYEKEE (reference sequence). The CDR3 sequence: CASSLFLERETQYF. In DNA, the CDR3 is TGTGCCAGCAGCTTGTTCTTAGAGCGAGAGACCCAGTACTTC. The whole variable domain, remainder taken from reference TRBV5-5 and TRBJ2-5, is DAGVTQSPTHLIKTRGQQVTLRCSPISGHKSVSWYQQVLGQGPQFIFQYYEKEERGRGNFPDRFSARQFPNYSSELNVNALLLGDSALYLCASSLFLERETQYFGPGTRLLVL.

The chain couples TRBV7-2 to TRBJ2-1; 8 nucleotides line up with TRBD2. This CDR3 region has 14 residues. The V gene's germline CDR1 is SGHTA and CDR2 FQGNSA. Unmatched junction bases numbered 13, after V lost 9 bases and J lost 9 bases. The CDR3 DNA is TGTGCCAGTTCACGGGGTAGCGGGATTGGTGAGCAGTTCTTC. It encodes CASSRGSGIGEQFF.